This note documents a single T cell receptor (beta chain) sequence. These data come from a study of control samples from healthy donors and cancer patients. TCRdb's copy holds only in-frame clones and misses some; the assay was immunoSEQ multiplex PCR. The sample has around 100,000 clones; about nine tenths are singletons. V dropped 7 bases and J dropped 2 bases, with 12 bases sitting between them. CDR3 size: 14 residues. The germline V gene encodes CDR1 MNHEY and CDR2 SMNVEV (reference sequence). What was sequenced was blood. J is TRBJ1-5 and V is TRBV27; D ambiguous. This TCR was recovered from a woman under 30 in good health. The CDR3 DNA sequence: TGTGCCAGCACCTTCGTGGCAGGCAATCAGCCCCAGCATTTT. Residues: CASTFVAGNQPQHF.